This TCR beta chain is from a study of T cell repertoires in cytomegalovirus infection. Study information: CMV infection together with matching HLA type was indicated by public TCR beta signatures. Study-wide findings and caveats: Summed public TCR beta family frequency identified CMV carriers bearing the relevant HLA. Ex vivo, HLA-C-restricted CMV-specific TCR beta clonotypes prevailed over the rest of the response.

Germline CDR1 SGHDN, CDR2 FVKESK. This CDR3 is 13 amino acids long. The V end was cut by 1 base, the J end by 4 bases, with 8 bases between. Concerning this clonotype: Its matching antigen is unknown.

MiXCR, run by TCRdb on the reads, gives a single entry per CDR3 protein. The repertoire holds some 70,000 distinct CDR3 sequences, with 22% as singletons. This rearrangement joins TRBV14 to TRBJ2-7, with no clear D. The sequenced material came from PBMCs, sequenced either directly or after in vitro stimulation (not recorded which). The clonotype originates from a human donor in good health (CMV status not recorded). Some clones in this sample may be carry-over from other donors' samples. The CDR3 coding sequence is TGTGCCAGCAGCCAAGTTGGCGCGTACGAGCAGTACGTC. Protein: CASSQVGAYEQYV.